These T cell receptor beta chains were read from a single sample in a study of T cell changes during pregnancy in multiple sclerosis. The method was immunoSEQ multiplex PCR; TCRdb's version includes in-frame clones alone and lacks a portion of them. The repertoire consists of 90,000 to 120,000 clones, with just over 90% occurring once and the leading ten covering about 3.5%. This sample comprised peripheral blood, obtained after pregnancy. The receptors here all came from a female donor with multiple sclerosis, enrolled in a pregnancy study. The CDR3 runs from the conserved cysteine through the conserved F or W. The D gene is left open where the match is weak.

TGTGCCAGCTTTTCAGGCTCTGGAAACACCATATATTTT	CASFSGSGNTIYF	.	TRBV5-4	TRBJ1-3
TGTGCCAGCAGCTTCGAGGGGGCCCATGGCTACACCTTC	CASSFEGAHGYTF	TRBD1	TRBV7-9	TRBJ1-2
TGTGCCAGCAGCTTAACCGGGACAGATAAAGATGAAGCTTTCTTT	CASSLTGTDKDEAFF	TRBD1	TRBV7-9	TRBJ1-1
TGTGCCAGCAGGCGGACTAGCGGGGTTCTGGAGACCCAGTACTTC	CASRRTSGVLETQYF	TRBD2	TRBV5-6	TRBJ2-5
TGTGCCAGCAGCTTAGACGGGACTAGTCAAGAGACCCAGTACTTC	CASSLDGTSQETQYF	TRBD2	TRBV11-3	TRBJ2-5
TGTGCCAGCAGCTTGGGATTGGGGAGCCGCAATTCACCCCTCCACTTT	CASSLGLGSRNSPLHF	.	TRBV5-6	TRBJ1-6
TGTGCCAGCAGCGTAGGGACAGGGAACAATCAGCCCCAGCATTTT	CASSVGTGNNQPQHF	TRBD1	TRBV7-9	TRBJ1-5
TGTGCCAGCTCCGGGACAGGGGTTTACGAGCAGTACTTC	CASSGTGVYEQYF	TRBD1	TRBV6-6	TRBJ2-7
TGTGCCAGCAGCTTAGGACAGGGTTTAATAGGCTACACCTTC	CASSLGQGLIGYTF	TRBD1	TRBV7-6	TRBJ1-2
TGCGCCAGCAGCGGGGGCCCGGGAATCGGGGATGGCTACACCTTC	CASSGGPGIGDGYTF	.	TRBV5-1	TRBJ1-2
TGTGCCAGCAGCTACAGGGACATGAACACTGAAGCTTTCTTT	CASSYRDMNTEAFF	.	TRBV5-4	TRBJ1-1
TGTGCCAGCAGCGTAGGCCGGAGCGGGGGGATAGATACGCAGTATTTT	CASSVGRSGGIDTQYF	TRBD2	TRBV9	TRBJ2-3
TGTGCCAGCAGCCCCTGGCTCTCTGGGGCCAACGTCCTGACTTTC	CASSPWLSGANVLTF	.	TRBV9	TRBJ2-6
TGTGCTAGTGGTTTGGTACACGATGGCTACACCTTC	CASGLVHDGYTF	.	TRBV12-5	TRBJ1-2
TGTGCCAGCAGCTTCGGACAGCCAGGACTCACAGATACGCAGTATTTT	CASSFGQPGLTDTQYF	.	TRBV7-9	TRBJ2-3
TGTGCCAGCATCGACAGGGGCGGTTCTGGCTACACCTTC	CASIDRGGSGYTF	TRBD1	TRBV27	TRBJ1-2
TGTGCCAGCTCACCAGGAGTCAATCAGCCCCAGCATTTT	CASSPGVNQPQHF	.	TRBV18	TRBJ1-5
TGTGCCAGCAGCTCCCGCGGGGGTAAGACCCAGTACTTC	CASSSRGGKTQYF	TRBD2	TRBV7-8	TRBJ2-5
TGTGCCAGTAGTGTAACGGGATCTGGCTACACCTTC	CASSVTGSGYTF	.	TRBV19	TRBJ1-2
TGTGCCAGCAATCCGGAAACAGGGAACCAAGAGACCCAGTACTTC	CASNPETGNQETQYF	.	TRBV27	TRBJ2-5
TGTGCCAGCAGTTATCTGTCCGGGACCCAGTACTTC	CASSYLSGTQYF	.	TRBV6-5	TRBJ2-5
TGTGCCAGCAGTCCCAAGCGTCAATGGGACAGGGTTGCCCACTCCTACGAGCAGTACTTC	CASSPKRQWDRVAHSYEQYF	TRBD1	TRBV27	TRBJ2-7
TGTGCCAGCAGCAAAGTGCCCAGGTCCTACGAGCAGTACTTC	CASSKVPRSYEQYF	.	TRBV7-2	TRBJ2-7
TGTGCCACAGGACAGGGCACGGGGACGCAAGAGACCCAGTACTTC	CATGQGTGTQETQYF	TRBD1	TRBV6-1	TRBJ2-5
TGCGCCAGCAGCCTGGGACTAGCGGGGCGCACCGGGGAGCTGTTTTTT	CASSLGLAGRTGELFF	TRBD2	TRBV4-1	TRBJ2-2
TGTGCCAGTAGGACCGGGACATTGGCGAGCTACACCTTC	CASRTGTLASYTF	.	TRBV19	TRBJ1-2
TGTGCCAGCAGACCCGTCAGGGGGGACACTGAAGCTTTCTTT	CASRPVRGDTEAFF	TRBD1	TRBV27	TRBJ1-1